This TCR beta chain was recorded in a study of blood T cells in healthy people across ages. Turning to the study itself: T cells yielded about one barcoded beta molecule per two cells through template switching.

Points from the study as a whole: Samples with more naive T cells showed higher observed beta diversity. Per-million-T-cell TCR beta diversity fell roughly linearly with age.

Isolating PBMCs gave at least 6 million of these cells per sample. A second 7 to 11 cycle PCR used barcoded and J-beta primers. One entry per CDR3 protein results from TCRdb running MiXCR on the 5' RACE reads. The sample lists approximately 800,000 distinct CDR3 sequences; 35% to 40% were seen once. This CDR3 has 16 residues. Per germline, CDR1 LGHDT and CDR2 YNNKEL (reference sequence). V was cut by 0 bases and J by 3 bases, with 14 bases left in between. This clonotype has a count of ten or more. Its antigen is currently unknown. The sample comprised blood. The TCR originated in a man aged 18 to 29 in good health. V is TRBV3-1 and J is TRBJ1-1, with D tentatively TRBD1 (6 bases). CDR3 amino acids: CASSQDWGGADTEAFF. For the CDR3, the DNA is TGTGCCAGCAGCCAAGATTGGGGGGGCGCAGACACTGAAGCTTTCTTT.